This passage covers 21 T cell receptor beta chains from one sample sequenced in a study of beta chain features in type 1 diabetes. What was sequenced were expressed TCRB transcripts, since all of the isolated RNA had been reverse transcribed. Repertoires were generated with immunoSEQ multiplex PCR, while TCRdb's copy carries only in-frame clones and drops some. Among about 350,000 clones listed, around 19% were seen once. Source material: naive CD4+ T cells from blood. The receptors were sampled from a woman aged 18 to 35 in good health.

This clone has just a few counts. The same CDR3 arises from other DNA sequences in this sample as well. CDR3: CAISAYNEQFF. The CDR3 DNA reads TGTGCCATCAGTGCATACAATGAGCAGTTCTTC. The rearrangement links TRBV10-3 to TRBJ2-1; D unclear. V was cut by 4 bases and J by 4 bases, with 2 bases left in between. The CDR3 sequence is 11 residues long. The germline gives CDR1 ENHRY, CDR2 SYGVKD.

The CDR3 DNA is TGCAGCGTTGTGGGTCTAGGCAATGAGCAGTTCTTC. It is translated as CSVVGLGNEQFF. The chain joins TRBV29-1 to TRBJ2-1, with D uncertain. The V gene's germline CDR1 is SQVTM and CDR2 ANQGSEA. The CDR3 covers 12 residues. Trimming took 4 bases from V and 6 from J, leaving 10 bases between them.

This chain uses TRBV7-8 with TRBJ2-1; D is perhaps TRBD1 (5 bases). Trimming shortened V by 5 bases and J by 5 bases, and 16 bases separated the two germline ends. Germline CDR1 is SGHVS and CDR2 is FQNEAQ. CDR3 length: 15 residues. DNA for the CDR3: TGTGCCAGCAGCCCCCAGAGGACACGCAACAATGAGCAGTTCTTC. The encoded protein is CASSPQRTRNNEQFF.

This clone was counted only a few times. V and J are TRBV27 and TRBJ1-1; D remains unclear. This CDR3 contains 14 residues. Trimming shortened V by 3 bases and J by 11 bases, and 19 bases separated the two germline ends. Germline CDR1 and CDR2: MNHEY and SMNVEV (reference sequence). The CDR3 protein is CASSFRGSGGLAFF. The CDR3 DNA reads TGTGCCAGCAGTTTTCGCGGCAGCGGAGGTTTGGCTTTCTTT.

This chain uses TRBV18 with TRBJ1-1, with 7 nucleotides matching TRBD1. Trimming cost V 6 bases and J 3 bases; bases outside gene matches: 4. The V gene's germline CDR1 is KGHSH and CDR2 LQKENI. The CDR3 has 13 amino acids. The CDR3 bases are TGTGCCAGCTCCTCCGACAGGGACACTGAAGCTTTCTTT. Its protein product is CASSSDRDTEAFF.

A few counts support this clone. The chain joins TRBV7-2 to TRBJ1-6; TRBD1 agrees at 7 bases. Germline CDR1 and CDR2: SGHTA and FQGNSA. The CDR3 extends over 17 amino acids. The V segment lost 3 bases and the J segment 4 bases; nucleotides outside the gene matches: 9. The CDR3 loop reads CASSFRWDSSYNSPLHF. The CDR3, as DNA: TGTGCCAGCAGCTTCCGATGGGACAGCTCTTATAATTCACCCCTCCACTTT.

This clone was observed a few times. The chain links TRBV30 to TRBJ1-1; D is unclear. Germline CDR1 GTSNPN, CDR2 SVGIG (reference sequence). Trimming left V 4 bases short and J 3 bases short, with 12 bases between. The CDR3 has 13 residues. Written as DNA, the CDR3 is TGTGCCTGGAAGGGAGTCGGGGACACTGAAGCTTTCTTT. Amino acid sequence: CAWKGVGDTEAFF.

There are a few counts of this clone. CDR3: CASSPGQARTDTQYF. In DNA, the CDR3 is TGTGCCAGCAGCCCCGGACAGGCCCGCACAGATACGCAGTATTTT. This chain joins TRBV5-6 and TRBJ2-3; 7 bases line up with TRBD1. CDR1 SGHDT and CDR2 YYEEEE come from the germline V gene. V lost 4 bases and J lost 1; bases outside the gene matches: 6. CDR3 length: 15 residues.

This clone came up a few times. The chain is built from TRBV5-1 and TRBJ2-5; TRBD1 matches at 7 bases. V was pared by 4 bases and J by 3 bases, with 6 bases of the junction left unmatched. CDR1 and CDR2 (germline): SGHRS, YFSETQ. The CDR3 runs 14 residues. CDR3 residues: CASSGGQAEETQYF. The CDR3 nucleotides read TGCGCCAGCAGCGGCGGACAGGCGGAAGAGACCCAGTACTTC. Looking up the rest from reference TRBV5-1 and TRBJ2-5 gives the full variable domain: KAGVTQTPRYLIKTRGQQVTLSCSPISGHRSVSWYQQTPGQGLQFLFEYFSETQRNKGNFPGRFSGRQFSNSRSEMNVSTLELGDSALYLCASSGGQAEETQYFGPGTRLLVL.

V gene TRBV6-5 combines with J gene TRBJ1-3, with D possibly being TRBD1 (5 bases). Trimming removed 6 bases at V and 3 bases at J, with 15 bases between. Germline CDR1 is MNHEY and CDR2 is SVGAGI. The CDR3 contains 15 residues. CDR3 in DNA: TGTGCCAGCAGCGTGAGCAGGGTGAATGGAAACACCATATATTTT. Amino acids: CASSVSRVNGNTIYF.

The V gene is TRBV4-3, the J gene TRBJ1-2; D unclear. The germline V gene encodes CDR1 LGHNA and CDR2 YSLEER. V lost 1 base and J 4 bases, leaving 13 bases between the germline ends. The CDR3 is 15 amino acids. The CDR3 is CASSQVEQSGYGYTF. DNA for the CDR3: TGCGCCAGCAGCCAAGTGGAACAGTCTGGCTATGGCTACACCTTC.

The rearrangement links TRBV11-3 to TRBJ2-2; D is undetermined. CDR3 length: 13 amino acids. Germline values: CDR1 SGHNT, CDR2 YENEEA. Between the trimmed V and J ends, which lost 5 bases and 6 bases, there was a span of 10 bases. The CDR3 reads CASSLDTSGELFF. In DNA form, the CDR3 reads TGTGCCAGCAGCCTCGACACGTCCGGGGAGCTGTTTTTT.

The V call is TRBV5-1, the J call TRBJ2-2, with TRBD2 matching 12 bases. Per the germline V gene, CDR1 is SGHRS and CDR2 is YFSETQ. The ends lost 4 bases at V and 4 bases at J; junction bases unmatched: 5. This CDR3 region has 16 residues. CDR3 residues: CASSPRLAGATGELFF. In nucleotides, the CDR3 is TGCGCCAGCAGCCCCCGACTAGCGGGAGCCACCGGGGAGCTGTTTTTT.

This clone was observed a few times. V usage is TRBV20-1 and J usage is TRBJ2-1, with D possibly matching TRBD2 (6 bases). Germline CDR1 DFQATT, CDR2 SNEGSKA (reference sequence). This CDR3 is 11 amino acids long. Trimming stripped 4 bases from V and 12 bases from J, with 13 bases between. The CDR3 nucleotides are TGCAGTGCTAAGCGGGCCCAGGGGCAGTTCTTC. The encoded protein is CSAKRAQGQFF.

There are a few counts of this clone. V gene TRBV7-2 combines with J gene TRBJ1-1, with D perhaps matching TRBD1 (5 bases). V was trimmed by 6 bases and J by 11 bases, leaving 13 bases between them. The CDR3 contains 11 residues. CDR1 and CDR2 (germline): SGHTA, FQGNSA. The CDR3 bases are TGTGCCAGCAGTCTTCAGGGTGACGCTTTCTTT. Protein: CASSLQGDAFF.

This clone was detected only a few times. V is TRBV15 and J is TRBJ2-7; D might be TRBD2 (6 bases). Trimming left V 6 bases short and J 0 bases short, with 12 bases between. Germline CDR1 LNHNV, CDR2 YYDKDF (reference sequence). The CDR3 has 14 residues. The CDR3 protein is CATRRDFGSYEQYF. Here the CDR3 DNA reads TGTGCCACCAGGAGGGACTTCGGCTCCTACGAGCAGTACTTC.

This clone showed up just a few times. This chain uses TRBV30 with TRBJ2-4, with D unresolved. The CDR3 is 15 residues long. Germline CDR1 GTSNPN, CDR2 SVGIG (reference sequence). Trimming pared 0 bases from V and 6 bases from J, leaving 15 bases between. CDR3 nucleotides: TGTGCCTGGAGTGTTCAGTTGGGCAGGTTAAACATTCAGTACTTC. This gives the protein CAWSVQLGRLNIQYF. The full variable domain, in which reference TRBV30 and TRBJ2-4 provide the parts outside the CDR3, is SQTIHQWPATLVQPVGSPLSLECTVEGTSNPNLYWYRQAAGRGLQLLFYSVGIGQISSEVPQNLSASRPQDRQFILSSKKLLLSDSGFYLCAWSVQLGRLNIQYFGAGTRLSVL.

In its sample, this clone was seen a few times. The CDR3 DNA is TGTGCCAGCAGCCACTACGAGCAGTACTTC. Its translation is CASSHYEQYF. The rearrangement joins TRBV2 to TRBJ2-7; D unresolved. V dropped 6 bases and J dropped 3 bases, with 3 bases sitting between them. The CDR3 totals 10 residues. Germline V lookup: CDR1 SNHLY, CDR2 FYNNEI.

V is TRBV7-9 and J is TRBJ2-3; 8 bases align to TRBD1. With V trimmed by 5 bases and J by 3 bases, 10 bases remained unmatched. Per the germline V gene, CDR1 is SEHNR and CDR2 is FQNEAQ (reference sequence). The CDR3 length is 16 residues. The CDR3 DNA reads as TGTGCCAGCAGCCCTGGGACCAGGGGGCTAACAGATACGCAGTATTTT. Translating gives CASSPGTRGLTDTQYF.

The chain combines TRBV9 with TRBJ1-2; D unresolved. CDR1 and CDR2 (germline): SGDLS, YYNGEE. This CDR3 has 16 amino acids. V lost 6 bases, J lost 8 bases, and 26 bases lay in between. The CDR3: CASIRIREMRLWGYTF. The CDR3 DNA follows: TGTGCCAGCATCAGAATCCGGGAGATGAGGCTATGGGGCTACACCTTC. Full variable domain (missing parts from reference TRBV9 and TRBJ1-2): DSGVTQTPKHLITATGQRVTLRCSPRSGDLSVYWYQQSLDQGLQFLIQYYNGEERAKGNILERFSAQQFPDLHSELNLSSLELGDSALYFCASIRIREMRLWGYTFGSGTRLTVV.

The CDR3 bases are TGTGCCAGCCCTCTCCCAGGGTATGGCTACACCTTC. Translation: CASPLPGYGYTF. The chain carries TRBV2 and TRBJ1-2; D perhaps matches TRBD1 (5 bases). The CDR3 has 12 amino acids. Germline V lookup: CDR1 SNHLY, CDR2 FYNNEI. Trimming stripped 8 bases from V and 5 bases from J, with 12 bases between.